The 19 T cell receptor beta chains listed next were all sequenced from one sample in a study of blood T cell repertoires in COVID-19. Sequenced by immunoSEQ multiplex PCR; TCRdb stores in-frame clones only, minus some. The sample shows some 300,000 clones, about 90% of them seen only once. What was sequenced was peripheral blood. These receptors all stem from a woman aged 50 to 60 with COVID-19, enrolled during active disease.

The chain uses TRBV11-2 and TRBJ2-7; no reliable D call. Trimming took off 0 bases at V and 0 bases at J, with 15 bases between the two ends. The CDR3 is 17 residues long. From germline, CDR1 is SGHAT and CDR2 FQNNGV. The CDR3: CASSLEHSRIPSYEQYF. Written as DNA, the CDR3 is TGTGCCAGCAGCTTAGAACATTCCAGGATACCCTCCTACGAGCAGTACTTC.

A word on this clone: Other DNA sequences in the sample encode the same CDR3. The chain links TRBV9 to TRBJ2-7; D is unclear. The CDR3 covers 15 residues. Germline CDR1 reads SGDLS; CDR2 reads YYNGEE. V was shortened by 0 bases and J by 0 bases, with 10 bases between the two germline ends. The CDR3 region has the DNA TGTGCCAGCAGCGTAGTCCCCGGCGGCTCCTACGAGCAGTACTTC. It specifies CASSVVPGGSYEQYF.

This clone was found a few times. The chain is built from TRBV27 and TRBJ1-2; TRBD1 matches 7 bases. CDR3 length: 17 amino acids. Per germline, CDR1 MNHEY and CDR2 SMNVEV (reference sequence). The V and J ends lost 5 bases and 3 bases, in that order; junction bases with no gene match: 15. The CDR3 coding sequence is TGTGCCAGCAGTCCCTCGACAGGGTCCCCAGCCTACTATGGCTACACCTTC. Translating gives CASSPSTGSPAYYGYTF.

The rearrangement joins TRBV7-2 to TRBJ2-5; 8 bases line up with TRBD1. The germline V gene has CDR1 SGHTA and CDR2 FQGNSA. CDR3 length: 16 amino acids. J was trimmed by 4 bases and V by 7 bases; bases with no gene match: 14. The CDR3 sequence: CASTPQGARVLETQYF. The CDR3 DNA sequence: TGTGCCAGCACGCCCCAGGGGGCGCGGGTTTTAGAGACCCAGTACTTC.

The rearrangement uses TRBV10-1 and TRBJ2-7; D is uncertain. The CDR3 is 15 amino acids. Germline CDR1 WNHNN, CDR2 SYGVQD (reference sequence). V was clipped by 0 bases and J by 0 bases, with 9 bases between them. In DNA, the CDR3 is TGCGCCAGCAGTGAGTCTGTGACTTTCTCCTACGAGCAGTACTTC. Amino acid sequence: CASSESVTFSYEQYF.

This clone has only one observation. The genes are TRBV11-2 and TRBJ2-5, with D perhaps TRBD1 (5 bases). V was trimmed by 1 base and J by 2 bases, leaving 8 bases between them. Germline V gene sequence: CDR1 SGHAT, CDR2 FQNNGV. This CDR3 has 14 residues. CDR3 DNA: TGTGCCAGCAGCTTAGGACAGATACAAGAGACCCAGTACTTC. It specifies CASSLGQIQETQYF.

This sequence joins TRBV18 and TRBJ1-4, with TRBD1 identical over 11 bases. Unmatched junction bases numbered 9, after V lost 4 bases and J lost 2 bases. This CDR3 contains 18 residues. Germline CDR1 reads KGHSH; CDR2 reads LQKENI. The CDR3 loop reads CASSRTGGTVTTNEKLFF. CDR3 nucleotide sequence: TGTGCCAGCTCACGGACAGGGGGCACGGTGACTACTAATGAAAAACTGTTTTTT.

CDR3 protein: CATSETGGTRTDTQYF. For the CDR3, the DNA is TGTGCCACCAGTGAGACAGGGGGCACCCGCACAGATACGCAGTATTTT. This chain joins TRBV24-1 and TRBJ2-3; TRBD1 matches 10 bases. V gave up 4 bases and J gave up 1 base; unmatched junction bases: 4. CDR1 is KGHDR, CDR2 SFDVKD, per germline. CDR3 length equals 16 residues.

Written as DNA, the CDR3 is TGTGCCAGTAGTCAACTTCTCCGGGACAGTAGGCAGTACTTC. Protein: CASSQLLRDSRQYF. The chain has TRBV19 and TRBJ2-7; 7 bases line up with TRBD1. CDR1 is LNHDA, CDR2 SQIVND, per germline (reference sequence). V trimming: 5 bases; J trimming: 9 bases; junction bases outside the gene matches: 13. The CDR3 covers 14 residues.

J is TRBJ2-7 and V is TRBV19; the match to TRBD1 covers 7 bases. The length of the CDR3 is 14 residues. Unmatched junction bases numbered 5, after V lost 3 bases and J lost 3 bases. The germline CDR1 and CDR2 sequences are LNHDA and SQIVND (reference sequence). The CDR3, as DNA: TGTGCCAGTAGTATTAGGGGACAGCACTACGAGCAGTACTTC. Protein product: CASSIRGQHYEQYF.

This chain uses TRBV3-1 (or the pseudogene TRBV3-2) with TRBJ2-1, with 9 bases fitting TRBD1. CDR1 and CDR2 (germline): LGHDT, YNNKEL (reference sequence). J lost 3 bases, V lost 2 bases, and 5 bases had no gene match. CDR3 length equals 16 residues. CDR3 region: CASSQTGTGIYNEQFF. CDR3 DNA sequence: TGTGCCAGCAGCCAAACCGGGACAGGGATCTACAATGAGCAGTTCTTC.

V and J are TRBV13 and TRBJ2-7; 11 nucleotides agree with TRBD1. There are 15 residues in the CDR3. CDR1 and CDR2 (germline): PRHDT, FYEKMQ (reference sequence). Trimming took 5 bases from V and 4 from J; bases not matched to a gene: 7. DNA for the CDR3: TGTGCCAGCAGCCCAGGGGACAGGGGGGTTTACGAGCAGTACTTC. This gives the protein CASSPGDRGVYEQYF. Based on the CDR3 plus reference TRBV13 and TRBJ2-7, the full variable domain is AAGVIQSPRHLIKEKRETATLKCYPIPRHDTVYWYQQGPGQDPQFLISFYEKMQSDKGSIPDRFSAQQFSDYHSELNMSSLELGDSALYFCASSPGDRGVYEQYFGPGTRLTVT.

The chain is built from TRBV30 and TRBJ2-3; 13 bases are shared with TRBD2. This CDR3 spans 16 amino acids. Germline V gene lookup returns CDR1 GTSNPN and CDR2 SVGIG (reference sequence). V lost 4 bases to trimming and J lost 6 bases; unmatched junction nucleotides: 10. In DNA form, the CDR3 reads TGTGCCTGGACTCAACTAGCGGGAGGGCCGGGGGATACGCAGTATTTT. Amino acids: CAWTQLAGGPGDTQYF. The full variable domain, completed using reference TRBV30 and TRBJ2-3, is SQTIHQWPATLVQPVGSPLSLECTVEGTSNPNLYWYRQAAGRGLQLLFYSVGIGQISSEVPQNLSASRPQDRQFILSSKKLLLSDSGFYLCAWTQLAGGPGDTQYFGPGTRLTVL.

The rearrangement uses TRBV7-3 and TRBJ2-1, with D possibly TRBD2 on 6 matching bases. Germline CDR1 is SGHTA and CDR2 is FQGTGA. There are 16 residues in the CDR3. Trimming removed 5 bases from V and 4 bases from J, with 18 bases in between. The CDR3 nucleotides are TGTGCCAGCAGCCTAGCCGGGGCTAGCGCTTACAATGAGCAGTTCTTC. Protein sequence: CASSLAGASAYNEQFF.

The CDR3 sequence: CASSYHGQGNQPQHF. CDR3 sequence (DNA): TGTGCCAGCAGTTATCATGGACAGGGGAATCAGCCCCAGCATTTT. V is TRBV6-6 and J is TRBJ1-5, with TRBD1 matching over 9 bases. The germline CDR1 and CDR2 sequences are MNHNY and SVGAGI (reference sequence). The CDR3 spans 15 residues. The V gene end was trimmed by 3 bases and the J gene end by 4 bases; junction bases not matched to a gene: 4.

This CDR3 reads CARRGGEISYNEQFF. The CDR3 DNA follows: TGTGCCCGACGGGGCGGGGAAATCTCCTACAATGAGCAGTTCTTC. The rearrangement uses TRBV24-1 and TRBJ2-1, with a weak D call TRBD2 (6 bases). Trimming took off 12 bases at V and 0 bases at J, with 17 bases between the two ends. Germline assignment: CDR1 KGHDR and CDR2 SFDVKD. This CDR3 comprises 15 residues.

The chain has TRBV5-8 and TRBJ1-1, with D unresolved. The germline V gene has CDR1 SGHTS and CDR2 YDEGEE. The CDR3 totals 15 residues. Trimming stripped 2 bases from V and 1 base from J, with 12 bases between. CDR3 sequence: CASSFWTSGNTEAFF. The CDR3, as DNA: TGTGCCAGCAGCTTCTGGACTTCCGGGAACACTGAAGCTTTCTTT.

V is TRBV7-8 and J is TRBJ1-1, with D hard to call. With 0 bases removed from V and 1 base from J, the gap between germline ends came to 12 bases. The CDR3 contains 16 residues. Germline V gene sequence: CDR1 SGHVS, CDR2 FQNEAQ. The CDR3 nucleotides read TGTGCCAGCAGCTTAGCGTGGTCTCAGGCGAACACTGAAGCTTTCTTT. As protein: CASSLAWSQANTEAFF.

The V gene is TRBV25-1, the J gene TRBJ1-3; D is ambiguous. V was clipped by 8 bases and J by 1 base, with 6 bases between them. This CDR3 region has 12 residues. From germline, CDR1 is MGHDK and CDR2 SYGVNS. The CDR3 DNA is TGTGCCAGCGTTTCATCTGGAAACACCATATATTTT. The encoded protein is CASVSSGNTIYF.